This paragraph covers one TCR beta chain sequence. What antigen it recognizes has not been identified. No clone much larger than this one lies a single base away; base qualities are absent. Using the deep immunoSEQ assay, TCR CDR3 regions were amplified from genomic DNA by multiplex PCR. For each cell subset, the extracted genomic DNA was distributed evenly across all wells of several immunoSEQ 96-well plates, and each plate served as one replicate. For sorted subsets, each replicate PCR was loaded with 150 to 250 ng genomic DNA, equivalent to some 31,000 T cell genomes. Purified libraries were quantified with a Qubit 3.0 fluorometer, sized on a Bioanalyzer 2100, and re-quantified with the KAPA Library Quantification kit. Every immunoSEQ 96-well plate was sequenced on a dedicated single-read 150-cycle Illumina NextSeq 550 flow cell. The study's processing was this. Because the immunoSEQ output held only junctional sequences and lacked quality scores, the filtering could not match the filtering applied to full-length reads. To assign V/J genes and CDR3, sequences were annotated using PyIR, a Python wrapper for IgBLAST v1.9, with IMGT germline references. Any read was removed if the V/J assignment was weak (E-value above 1e-6), the CDR3 was missing, or the read contained stop codons, out-of-frame junctions, or ambiguous translated residues. V3J clonotypes were defined as sequences sharing an identical inferred V gene, J gene, and CDR3 amino acid sequence. Percentage overlap between repertoires was calculated by dividing the number of shared unique clonotypes by the size of the smaller repertoire. Repertoire richness was assessed with RTK rarefaction, the Chao1 estimator, and Recon v2.1 estimates of unobserved clonotypes. Generation probabilities for all TCRbeta clonotypes obtained by the gDNA method from a handful of donors were computed using OLGA. As stored in TCRdb, this immuneACCESS dataset retains in-frame rearrangements with V and J assigned. A fraction of the clones does not appear; measured against another copy, unresolved V genes explain less than half of the discrepancy, and the remainder lacks a known reason. V and J calls and clone size are as listed in that table; D and trimming were resolved from the DNA. Recorded for this sample are some 2 million clones; about 95% of them occurred a single time. Roughly 1.1% of the sample lies in the top ten.

The data originate from a study of shared clonotypes between healthy human individuals (dated by TCRdb to 2020 to 2022). Concerning the study at large: The cohort comprised two women and a few men aged 18 to 49 years. For each donor, CD4 naive and CD4 memory were each given three plates, CD8 naive was given two plates, and CD8 memory was given one plate. To estimate repertoire size and how much clonotypes are shared between individuals, the study performed deep sequencing of blood TCR repertoires from roughly five healthy adults. Libraries were prepared and TCR repertoires were sequenced by different laboratories using diverse techniques, in order to increase sequencing depth and limit assay-specific biases. Per donor, leukapheresis produced somewhere between about 0.94 and 9 billion PBMCs.

CD8 naive samples consisted of CD45RO-negative cells that were positively selected for CCR7, yielding a CD45RA+CCR7+ population without TemRA cells. The donors were healthy, HIV-negative adults who had no recently reported acute infections or vaccinations. Every donor was a Caucasian adult living in Nashville, Tennessee, USA. Blood was collected by leukapheresis, and PBMCs were isolated by Ficoll-Histopaque density gradient centrifugation and then cryopreserved in liquid nitrogen vapor phase. Analytical flow cytometry was used to check the purity and quantity of each magnetically sorted T cell population. Genomic DNA was isolated from each sorted fraction and quantified by UV absorbance on a Nanodrop 2000c. Broader findings and caveats from the paper: Higher generation probabilities were observed for clonotypes shared by all four sorted-subset donors than for non-shared clonotypes. Sampling was restricted to blood, and TCR repertoires in tissues likely differ from the TCR repertoires found in blood. Based on pairwise subsampling, the degree of clonotype sharing among donors was expected to be affected by sequencing depth. Estimated clonotype richness was generally larger for naive than for memory subsets. Because the study included only a small number of donors, the genetic and exposure-history diversity represented was limited. Rarefaction of sorted-subset datasets indicated incomplete sequencing despite the large sequencing depth. Approximately 5% of naive CD4, approximately 3.7% of naive CD8, around 2.3% of memory CD4, and over 0.35% of memory CD8 clonotypes were shared across four donors.

Sequenced: naive CD8+ T cells sorted from blood. According to the study, the label for this sample's cell subset or site signals: CD45RA+CCR7+. This receptor was taken from a man between 18 and 35 years old in good health.

The CDR3 in this case is CASSFGGTGGYTF. At the DNA level, the sequence is TGTGCCAGCAGTTTTGGAGGAACAGGCGGCTACACCTTC. Here the chain combines TRBV27 and TRBJ1-2, and perhaps TRBD1 as D gene, on 5 matching bases. CDR1 MNHEY and CDR2 SMNVEV are derived from the germline V gene (reference sequence). There are 13 amino acids in the CDR3, from cysteine to phenylalanine inclusive. Only the CDR3 region is kept as DNA, spanning 39 bases read in frame from base 1. V is reduced by 3 bases and J by 8 bases, leaving a spacing of 13 bases between them.